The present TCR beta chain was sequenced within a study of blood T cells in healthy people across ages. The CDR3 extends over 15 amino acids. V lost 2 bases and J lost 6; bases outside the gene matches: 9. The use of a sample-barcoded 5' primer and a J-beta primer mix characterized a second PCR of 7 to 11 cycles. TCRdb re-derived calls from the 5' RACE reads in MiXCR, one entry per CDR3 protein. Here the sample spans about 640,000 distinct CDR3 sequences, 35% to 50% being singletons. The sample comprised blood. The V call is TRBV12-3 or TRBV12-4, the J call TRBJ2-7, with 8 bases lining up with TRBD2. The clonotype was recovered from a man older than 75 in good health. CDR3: CASSLQRGGIVEQYF. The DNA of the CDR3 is TGTGCCAGCAGTTTACAACGGGGGGGAATCGTCGAGCAGTACTTC.